One sample yielded the 24 T cell receptor beta chains listed below, sequenced in a study of blood T cell repertoires in COVID-19 (dated by TCRdb to the early 2020s). The method was the immunoSEQ multiplex PCR assay. In its TCRdb copy, this immuneACCESS table keeps in-frame sequences only and misses some clones. Where compared with another copy, unresolved V genes explain less than half of these, and the others have no known cause. This sample lists about 410,000 clones; roughly 89% were detected once. The top ten constitute over 1.3% of the sample. Source material: peripheral blood. The receptor source for this set is a woman aged 25 to 39 with active or convalescent COVID-19.

This clone showed up just a few times. The chain's CDR3 is CASSHQARGNQPQHF. CDR3 bases: TGCGCCAGCAGCCACCAGGCACGAGGCAATCAGCCCCAGCATTTT. The V call is TRBV4-1, the J call TRBJ1-5, with unresolved D. The CDR3 consists of 15 residues. Germline V gene data show CDR1 as MGHRA and CDR2 as YSYEKL. The V end was cut by 3 bases, the J end by 2 bases, with 11 bases between.

The V and J genes are TRBV5-4 and TRBJ2-3; a possible D gene is TRBD1 (6 bases). CDR3 length: 17 amino acids. Germline V gene data show CDR1 as SGHNT and CDR2 as YYREEE (reference sequence). Trimming removed 4 bases at V and 1 base at J, with 19 bases between. The CDR3 nucleotides are TGTGCCAGCAGCCCGCCCCCCGGGACACTGGGCACAGATACGCAGTATTTT. It specifies CASSPPPGTLGTDTQYF.

V and J are TRBV7-9 and TRBJ2-7; TRBD2 matches at 8 bases. V shed 5 bases, J shed 1 base, and the junction held 10 bases outside the gene matches. This CDR3 contains 16 residues. The germline V gene has CDR1 SEHNR and CDR2 FQNEAQ (reference sequence). The CDR3 DNA sequence: TGTGCCAGCAGCGCCGTTGGCGGGGGGAGATCCTACGAGCAGTACTTC. This codes for CASSAVGGGRSYEQYF.

Only a few counts were recorded for this clone. This chain uses TRBV5-1 with TRBJ2-5; TRBD2 is a possible D gene (6 bases). V was cut by 4 bases and J by 4 bases, with 17 bases left in between. This CDR3 is 15 amino acids long. Per the germline V gene, CDR1 is SGHRS and CDR2 is YFSETQ. The CDR3 region is CASSPNTGGAETQYF. The DNA for the CDR3 is TGCGCCAGCAGCCCCAACACGGGCGGGGCAGAGACCCAGTACTTC.

The chain combines TRBV19 with TRBJ2-7; TRBD2 aligns across 7 bases. This CDR3 contains 14 residues. Trimming at V came to 6 bases and at J to 3 bases, leaving 8 bases not matched to a gene. CDR1 is LNHDA and CDR2 is SQIVND in the germline V gene (reference sequence). CDR3 protein: CASSGGLVDYEQYF. The DNA of the CDR3 is TGTGCCAGTAGCGGCGGACTAGTTGACTACGAGCAGTACTTC.

The J gene is TRBJ1-2, the V gene TRBV7-6; 10 bases are shared with TRBD1. Germline CDR1 SGHVS, CDR2 FNYEAQ. J was trimmed by 4 bases and V by 1 base; bases with no gene match: 24. The CDR3 length is 22 residues. CDR3 loop: CASSLGYTDHGTGVRAPYGYTF. The CDR3, as DNA: TGTGCCAGCAGCTTAGGATATACGGACCACGGGACAGGGGTCCGCGCCCCCTATGGCTACACCTTC.

The CDR3 DNA follows: TGTGCCAGCAGGAGGACAGGCCAATACGAGCAGTACTTC. This encodes CASRRTGQYEQYF. The rearrangement uses TRBV27 and TRBJ2-7, with 7 bases identical to TRBD1. V dropped 6 bases and J dropped 4; count of bases not matched to a gene: 6. Germline V gene lookup returns CDR1 MNHEY and CDR2 SMNVEV (reference sequence). This CDR3 region has 13 residues.

J is TRBJ2-1 and V is TRBV28; 8 bases align to TRBD2. The CDR3 covers 18 residues. Per the germline V gene, CDR1 is MDHEN and CDR2 is SYDVKM. V shed 8 bases, J shed 5 bases, and the junction held 20 bases outside the gene matches. The CDR3 loop reads CASPPGGRILSPNNEQFF. The DNA of the CDR3 is TGTGCCAGCCCCCCGGGGGGGCGCATCCTATCCCCAAACAATGAGCAGTTCTTC.

This chain connects TRBV19 to TRBJ1-1, with D unresolved. V was cut by 3 bases and J by 4 bases, with 15 bases left in between. The CDR3 loop spans 15 amino acids. Germline V CDR1 and CDR2: LNHDA, SQIVND (reference sequence). CDR3 DNA: TGTGCCAGTAGTATGCCCGGGGTTTTAGGCACTGAAGCTTTCTTT. Translating gives CASSMPGVLGTEAFF.

The chain is built from TRBV6-5 and TRBJ1-1, with D uncertain. Trimming removed 8 bases at V and 1 base at J, with 8 bases between. This CDR3 has 12 amino acids. CDR1 is MNHEY, CDR2 SVGAGI, per germline. The CDR3 loop reads CASERGNTEAFF. The DNA for the CDR3 is TGTGCCAGCGAACGGGGGAACACTGAAGCTTTCTTT.

This clone was observed once. This chain links TRBV5-1 with TRBJ1-1; perhaps TRBD1 as D (6 bases). V lost 1 base to trimming and J lost 6 bases, with 7 bases between them. Germline V gene sequence: CDR1 SGHRS, CDR2 YFSETQ. The CDR3 consists of 12 residues. CDR3 coding DNA: TGCGCCAGCAGCTTGCAGGGGCCTGAAGCTTTCTTT. Amino acids: CASSLQGPEAFF.

The gene calls are TRBV9 and TRBJ2-5; possible D gene TRBD1, 5 bases. The germline V and J ends were trimmed by 0 bases and 0 bases, with 6 bases remaining between them. Germline lookup yields CDR1 SGDLS and CDR2 YYNGEE. The CDR3 totals 14 residues. CDR3 sequence (DNA): TGTGCCAGCAGCGTAGGACAGAACCAAGAGACCCAGTACTTC. It is translated as CASSVGQNQETQYF.

The rearrangement joins TRBV6-6 to TRBJ1-1; D remains ambiguous. V lost 0 bases to trimming and J lost 8 bases, with 16 bases between them. Germline V gene lookup returns CDR1 MNHNY and CDR2 SVGAGI (reference sequence). This CDR3 is built from 15 residues. The CDR3 sequence is CASSYSSGRAEEAFF. As DNA, the CDR3 is TGTGCCAGCAGTTACTCGAGCGGACGCGCCGAAGAAGCTTTCTTT.

The table lists this clone with a few counts. The V gene is TRBV5-4, the J gene TRBJ2-4; D possibly corresponds to TRBD2 (7 bases). Germline CDR1 reads SGHNT; CDR2 reads YYREEE (reference sequence). The CDR3 contains 15 residues. Trimming took off 4 bases at V and 7 bases at J, with 18 bases between the two ends. The CDR3 loop reads CASSPSSGGLNIQYF. CDR3 nucleotides: TGTGCCAGCAGCCCATCATCCGGGGGGCTCAACATTCAGTACTTC.

A word on this clone: Other DNA variants within this sample encode the same CDR3. The V gene is TRBV19, the J gene TRBJ1-3; D unclear. Germline V gene lookup returns CDR1 LNHDA and CDR2 SQIVND (reference sequence). This CDR3 has 13 amino acids. V was pared by 6 bases and J by 0 bases, with 6 bases between. This chain's CDR3 is CASRQSSGNTIYF. CDR3 nucleotide sequence: TGTGCCAGTAGACAGAGCTCTGGAAACACCATATATTTT. Looking up the rest from reference TRBV19 and TRBJ1-3 gives the full variable domain: DGGITQSPKYLFRKEGQNVTLSCEQNLNHDAMYWYRQDPGQGLRLIYYSQIVNDFQKGDIAEGYSVSREKKESFPLTVTSAQKNPTAFYLCASRQSSGNTIYFGEGSWLTVV.

The chain carries TRBV10-1 and TRBJ1-1; D is undetermined. V dropped 2 bases and J dropped 0 bases, with 4 bases sitting between them. CDR1 WNHNN and CDR2 SYGVQD come from the germline V gene (reference sequence). The CDR3 is 13 amino acids. The CDR3 sequence: CASSETVNTEAFF. In DNA form, the CDR3 reads TGCGCCAGCAGTGAGACGGTGAACACTGAAGCTTTCTTT.

This rearrangement joins TRBV19 to TRBJ2-3; a possible D gene is TRBD2 (7 bases). Trimming removed 8 bases at V and 4 bases at J, with 22 bases between. The germline CDR1 and CDR2 sequences are LNHDA and SQIVND (reference sequence). The CDR3 sequence is 16 residues long. The CDR3 here is CASGRGRGSGADTQYF. Here the CDR3 DNA reads TGTGCCAGTGGCCGGGGGAGGGGGTCGGGCGCAGATACGCAGTATTTT.

The V gene is TRBV27, the J gene TRBJ1-1, with TRBD1 as a possible D gene (6 bases). The CDR3 runs to 13 residues. Deletions cut 7 bases from V and 1 base from J, with 10 bases between. CDR1 is MNHEY and CDR2 is SMNVEV in the germline V gene (reference sequence). CDR3 in amino acids: CASTGTPNTEAFF. The DNA for the CDR3 is TGTGCCAGCACCGGGACACCGAACACTGAAGCTTTCTTT.

The chain is built from TRBV6-5 and TRBJ1-1, with 7 bases fitting TRBD1. Germline CDR1 MNHEY, CDR2 SVGAGI. Trimming cost V 7 bases and J 4 bases; bases outside gene matches: 12. The CDR3 length is 15 residues. For the CDR3, the DNA is TGTGCCAGCACCCCAGGGGGGTCGGCGGCCACTGAAGCTTTCTTT. It encodes CASTPGGSAATEAFF.

The chain joins TRBV5-1 to TRBJ2-7; D is possibly TRBD1 (6 bases). Germline CDR1 SGHRS, CDR2 YFSETQ. The CDR3 runs 14 residues. V was clipped by 4 bases and J by 1 base, with 12 bases between them. CDR3 residues: CASSEQGFSYEQYF. CDR3 nucleotide sequence: TGCGCCAGCAGCGAACAGGGTTTTTCCTACGAGCAGTACTTC.

This clone was found a few times. V usage is TRBV2 and J usage is TRBJ1-2; D is uncertain. This CDR3 comprises 12 residues. V lost 6 bases, J lost 8 bases, and 13 bases lay in between. From germline, CDR1 is SNHLY and CDR2 FYNNEI. The CDR3 loop reads CASRMAASGYTF. The CDR3, as DNA: TGTGCCAGCAGGATGGCCGCTTCCGGCTACACCTTC.

Note on this clone: At the DNA level, this CDR3 is encoded by other sequences in the same sample as well. The rearrangement uses TRBV5-8 and TRBJ1-2; weak D call: TRBD1 (6 bases). CDR3 size: 14 residues. CDR1 is SGHTS and CDR2 is YDEGEE in the germline V gene. V was trimmed by 0 bases and J by 2 bases, leaving 8 bases between them. The DNA of the CDR3 is TGTGCCAGCAGCTTGGGGACAGCAAACTATGGCTACACCTTC. Translated: CASSLGTANYGYTF.

The rearrangement links TRBV3-1 (or the pseudogene TRBV3-2) to TRBJ1-5; the D gene is possibly TRBD1 (6 bases). Germline CDR1 is LGHDT and CDR2 is YNNKEL (reference sequence). The CDR3 sequence is 14 residues long. V was clipped by 4 bases and J by 3 bases, with 10 bases between them. The chain's CDR3 is CASSPGQPNQPQHF. In DNA form, the CDR3 reads TGTGCCAGCAGCCCCGGACAGCCCAATCAGCCCCAGCATTTT.

This chain connects TRBV10-3 to TRBJ1-5; D is uncertain. The CDR3 runs to 14 residues. CDR1 ENHRY and CDR2 SYGVKD come from the germline V gene. Trimming shortened V by 4 bases and J by 12 bases, and 19 bases separated the two germline ends. The CDR3 loop is CAISAPGRDRNQHF. CDR3 sequence (DNA): TGTGCCATCAGTGCCCCCGGGAGGGATCGTAACCAGCATTTT.